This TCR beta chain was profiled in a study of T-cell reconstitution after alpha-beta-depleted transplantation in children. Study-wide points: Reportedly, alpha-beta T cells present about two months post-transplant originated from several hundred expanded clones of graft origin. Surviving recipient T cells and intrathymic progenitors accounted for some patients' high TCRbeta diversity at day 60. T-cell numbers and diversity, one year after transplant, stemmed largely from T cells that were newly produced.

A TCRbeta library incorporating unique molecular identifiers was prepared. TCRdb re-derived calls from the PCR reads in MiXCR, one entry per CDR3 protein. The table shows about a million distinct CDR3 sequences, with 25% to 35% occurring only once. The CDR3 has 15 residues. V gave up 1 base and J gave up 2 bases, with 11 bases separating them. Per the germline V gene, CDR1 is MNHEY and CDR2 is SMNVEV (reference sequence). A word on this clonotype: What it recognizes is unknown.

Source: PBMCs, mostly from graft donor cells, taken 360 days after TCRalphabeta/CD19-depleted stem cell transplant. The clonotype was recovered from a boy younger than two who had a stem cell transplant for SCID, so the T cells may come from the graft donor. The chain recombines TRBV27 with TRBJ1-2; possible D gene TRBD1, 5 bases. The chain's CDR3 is CASSLWGGGNYGYTF. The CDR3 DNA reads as TGTGCCAGCAGTTTATGGGGGGGGGGAAACTATGGCTACACCTTC.